These 19 T cell receptor beta chains were all obtained from the same sample, sequenced in a study of CD8+CD57+ T cells in acquired aplastic anemia. Profiling that covered TCR beta VDJ and CDR3 relied on genomic DNA as its template. In TCRdb, the reads were re-called with MiXCR into one record per CDR3 protein. The sample holds 200,000 to 250,000 distinct CDR3 sequences, about 62% seen once. Only patients with CD8+CD57+ cell expansion on flow cytometry were chosen for sequencing. Sequencing was carried out using sorted CD4+, CD8+, or CD8+CD57+ T cells (not recorded which) from PBMCs. Every receptor here comes from a human donor with aplastic anemia.

This clonotype was found many times. The genes are TRBV7-3 and TRBJ2-3; 7 bases align to TRBD2. Trimming cost V 5 bases and J 2 bases; bases outside gene matches: 7. Germline CDR1 and CDR2: SGHTA and FQGTGA. The CDR3 has 15 amino acids. For the CDR3, the DNA is TGTGCCAGCAGCCAAGGGCTAGCGGCCACAGATACGCAGTATTTT. This encodes CASSQGLAATDTQYF. Full variable domain (rest looked up from reference TRBV7-3 and TRBJ2-3): GAGVSQTPSNKVTEKGKYVELRCDPISGHTALYWYRQSLGQGPEFLIYFQGTGAADDSGLPNDRFFAVRPEGSVSTLKIQRTERGDSAVYLCASSQGLAATDTQYFGPGTRLTVL.

This clonotype was counted a few times. V gene TRBV15 combines with J gene TRBJ1-6; maybe TRBD1 (6 bases). Trimming took 0 bases from V and 0 from J, leaving 12 bases between them. The CDR3 loop spans 18 amino acids. CDR1 is LNHNV and CDR2 is YYDKDF in the germline V gene (reference sequence). CDR3 sequence: CATSRDLQGSSYNSPLHF. The CDR3, as DNA: TGTGCCACCAGCAGAGATCTGCAGGGGAGCTCCTATAATTCACCCCTCCACTTT.

The V and J genes are TRBV15 and TRBJ1-5; TRBD1 matches at 8 bases. Germline CDR1 and CDR2: LNHNV and YYDKDF (reference sequence). CDR3 length equals 17 residues. With 3 bases clipped from V and 0 bases from J, the junction kept 7 bases outside the gene matches. CDR3 sequence reads: CATSRERDRSSNQPQHF. The CDR3 nucleotides are TGTGCCACCAGCAGGGAAAGGGACAGGAGTAGCAATCAGCCCCAGCATTTT.

The chain combines TRBV2 with TRBJ1-1; D gene ambiguous. The length of the CDR3 is 13 residues. Between the trimmed V and J ends, which lost 10 bases and 1 base, there was a span of 13 bases. CDR1 SNHLY and CDR2 FYNNEI come from the germline V gene. The chain's CDR3 is CATPSGKNTEAFF. As DNA, the CDR3 is TGTGCCACACCGTCTGGGAAGAACACTGAAGCTTTCTTT.

This rearrangement joins TRBV7-9 to TRBJ2-7; D is unresolved. Germline V gene data show CDR1 as SEHNR and CDR2 as FQNEAQ (reference sequence). This CDR3 has 14 amino acids. Trimming left V 3 bases short and J 0 bases short, with 9 bases between. In DNA form, the CDR3 reads TGTGCCAGCAGCTTTCCCCAGAGCTCCTACGAGCAGTACTTC. This sequence encodes CASSFPQSSYEQYF.

V is TRBV7-6 and J is TRBJ1-1; no definite D call. The CDR3 is 15 residues long. Germline V gene lookup returns CDR1 SGHVS and CDR2 FNYEAQ. V lost 1 base and J 0 bases, leaving 9 bases between the germline ends. This CDR3 reads CASSLEGRVNTEAFF. In DNA form, the CDR3 reads TGTGCCAGCAGCTTAGAAGGGCGCGTGAACACTGAAGCTTTCTTT. Full variable domain (rest looked up from reference TRBV7-6 and TRBJ1-1): GAGVSQSPRYKVTKRGQDVALRCDPISGHVSLYWYRQALGQGPEFLTYFNYEAQQDKSGLPNDRFSAERPEGSISTLTIQRTEQRDSAMYRCASSLEGRVNTEAFFGQGTRLTVV.

In its sample, this clonotype was seen once. The chain is built from TRBV15 and TRBJ1-5; TRBD1 is a possible D gene (6 bases). Germline CDR1 reads LNHNV; CDR2 reads YYDKDF (reference sequence). The CDR3 totals 15 residues. V was shortened by 0 bases and J by 2 bases, with 8 bases between the two germline ends. CDR3 loop: CATSRDWTGNQPQHF. As DNA, the CDR3 is TGTGCCACCAGCAGAGACTGGACAGGCAATCAGCCCCAGCATTTT.

There are a few counts of this clonotype. This chain uses TRBV29-1 with TRBJ2-7; D is perhaps TRBD1 or TRBD2 (6 bases each). Per the germline V gene, CDR1 is SQVTM and CDR2 is ANQGSEA. Deletions cut 2 bases from V and 4 bases from J, with 18 bases between. The CDR3 runs to 15 residues. In DNA form, the CDR3 reads TGCAGCGTTGAAAAGGGGGGTACAGGGAGGTACGAGCAGTACTTC. Its protein product is CSVEKGGTGRYEQYF.

The genes are TRBV5-1 and TRBJ2-7, with a possible D match to TRBD1 (6 bases). The CDR3 has 13 amino acids. V was clipped by 0 bases and J by 6 bases, with 10 bases between them. Germline assignment: CDR1 SGHRS and CDR2 YFSETQ. The CDR3 region is CASSLVRGAEQYF. In DNA form, the CDR3 reads TGCGCCAGCAGCTTGGTCAGGGGCGCCGAGCAGTACTTC.

The chain combines TRBV11-3 with TRBJ2-6, with 7 bases matching TRBD1. The CDR3 has 17 amino acids. V was pared by 5 bases and J by 0 bases, with 7 bases of the junction left unmatched. Per the germline V gene, CDR1 is SGHNT and CDR2 is YENEEA. CDR3 region: CASSDRDSHSGANVLTF. CDR3 DNA sequence: TGTGCCAGCAGCGACCGGGACAGCCACTCTGGGGCCAACGTCCTGACTTTC.

The CDR3 reads CSVEEQSNQPQHF. Written as DNA, the CDR3 is TGCAGCGTTGAAGAACAGAGCAATCAGCCCCAGCATTTT. V gene TRBV29-1 combines with J gene TRBJ1-5; D gene uncertain. This CDR3 contains 13 residues. Between the trimmed V and J ends, which lost 0 bases and 1 base, there was a span of 4 bases. Per germline, CDR1 SQVTM and CDR2 ANQGSEA.

The chain couples TRBV20-1 to TRBJ1-1, with D hard to call. The CDR3 has 11 residues. From germline, CDR1 is DFQATT and CDR2 SNEGSKA (reference sequence). V shed 5 bases and J shed 5 bases, with 9 bases lying between them. CDR3 sequence (DNA): TGCAGTGCTGAGGCCTGGACTGAAGCTTTCTTT. Its protein product is CSAEAWTEAFF.

The genes are TRBV15 and TRBJ2-3; D not resolved. The germline V gene has CDR1 LNHNV and CDR2 YYDKDF (reference sequence). Between the trimmed V and J ends, which lost 1 base and 5 bases, there was a span of 13 bases. The CDR3 is 15 residues long. CDR3 nucleotides: TGTGCCACCAGCAGAGTCAGCACTTCGAAAGATACGCAGTATTTT. Translated, it gives CATSRVSTSKDTQYF.

This clonotype showed up just a few times. J is TRBJ2-1 and V is TRBV24-1, with D tentatively TRBD1 or TRBD2 (5 bases each). CDR3 size: 16 residues. CDR1 and CDR2 (germline): KGHDR, SFDVKD. V lost 5 bases, J lost 3 bases, and 16 bases lay in between. The CDR3, as DNA: TGTGCCACCAGTGTGAGGGGCAGGGCGAGCTACAATGAGCAGTTCTTC. This translates into CATSVRGRASYNEQFF.

The genes are TRBV29-1 and TRBJ1-4; 8 positions agree with TRBD1. The length of the CDR3 is 13 residues. V gave up 6 bases and J gave up 6 bases; unmatched junction bases: 6. Germline CDR1 reads SQVTM; CDR2 reads ANQGSEA. The CDR3, as DNA: TGCAGCGTGGACAGGGTTCTCGATGAAAAACTGTTTTTT. Protein product: CSVDRVLDEKLFF.

This clonotype was observed at least ten times. V and J are TRBV4-1 and TRBJ2-3; D remains ambiguous. The germline V gene has CDR1 MGHRA and CDR2 YSYEKL. V was clipped by 3 bases and J by 6 bases, with 13 bases between them. The CDR3 loop spans 14 amino acids. The CDR3 here is CASSQPASKDTQYF. Here the CDR3 DNA reads TGCGCCAGCAGCCAGCCAGCCTCGAAGGATACGCAGTATTTT.

V gene TRBV20-1 combines with J gene TRBJ2-7; tentatively, D is TRBD1 (6 bases). The ends were cut back, 4 bases at V and 0 bases at J, with 16 bases in the middle. The CDR3 length is 15 residues. Germline loops: CDR1 DFQATT, CDR2 SNEGSKA (reference sequence). In nucleotides, the CDR3 is TGCAGTGCTAACCCAGGGGCAGGGAACTCCTACGAGCAGTACTTC. Protein: CSANPGAGNSYEQYF.

This clonotype occurred many times. The V gene is TRBV20-1, the J gene TRBJ1-1; 9 positions agree with TRBD1. Germline CDR1 DFQATT, CDR2 SNEGSKA (reference sequence). V gave up 6 bases and J gave up 4 bases; unmatched junction bases: 6. This CDR3 contains 13 residues. CDR3 region: CSATTGGITEAFF. The CDR3 coding sequence is TGCAGTGCCACAACAGGGGGCATCACTGAAGCTTTCTTT.

The gene calls are TRBV2 and TRBJ1-5, with D possibly TRBD1 on 5 matching bases. CDR3 length: 12 residues. V lost 6 bases to trimming and J lost 4 bases, with 7 bases between them. Germline V CDR1 and CDR2: SNHLY, FYNNEI. The CDR3 reads CASRDTNQPQHF. The CDR3 bases are TGTGCCAGCAGGGACACTAATCAGCCCCAGCATTTT.